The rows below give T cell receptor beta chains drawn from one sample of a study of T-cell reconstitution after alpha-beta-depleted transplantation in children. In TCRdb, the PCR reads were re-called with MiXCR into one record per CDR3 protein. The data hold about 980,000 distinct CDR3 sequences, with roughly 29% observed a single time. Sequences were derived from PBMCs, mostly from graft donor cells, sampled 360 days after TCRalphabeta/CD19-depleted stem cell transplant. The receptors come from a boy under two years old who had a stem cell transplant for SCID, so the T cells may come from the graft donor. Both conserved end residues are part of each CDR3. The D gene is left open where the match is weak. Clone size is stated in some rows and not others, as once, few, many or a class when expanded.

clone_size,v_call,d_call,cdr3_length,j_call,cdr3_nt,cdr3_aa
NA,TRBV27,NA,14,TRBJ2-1,TGTGCCAGCAGTTTAATAGCGACGGTCGATGAGCAGTTCTTC,CASSLIATVDEQFF
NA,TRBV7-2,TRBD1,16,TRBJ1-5,TGTGCCAGCAGCGAATGGACAGGGGCGCTCAATCAGCCCCAGCATTTT,CASSEWTGALNQPQHF
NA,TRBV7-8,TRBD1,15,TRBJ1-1,TGTGCCAGCAGCGAGCGACAGGGGGCGGTCTTTGAAGCTTTCTTT,CASSERQGAVFEAFF
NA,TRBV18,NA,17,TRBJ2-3,TGTGCCAGCTCACTGGGGACTTTTCGACAATTCACAGATACGCAGTATTTT,CASSLGTFRQFTDTQYF
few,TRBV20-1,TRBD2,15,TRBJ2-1,TGCAGTGCCGGGACTAGCGCCGCCCCTCAAAATGAGCAGTTCTTC,CSAGTSAAPQNEQFF
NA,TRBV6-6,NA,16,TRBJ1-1,TGTGCCAGCAGTTACTGGGGGGGCCCCATGAACACTGAAGCTTTCTTT,CASSYWGGPMNTEAFF
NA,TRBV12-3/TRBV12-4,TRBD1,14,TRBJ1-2,TGTGCCAGCAGTCCGGGGATCACAGGGGATGGCTACACCTTC,CASSPGITGDGYTF
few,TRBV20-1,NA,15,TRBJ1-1,TGCAGTGCTAGAGATTTGGCGGGGGCGATCACTGAAGCTTTCTTT,CSARDLAGAITEAFF
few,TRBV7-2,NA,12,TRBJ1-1,TGTGCCAGCAGCGAACAGGGTAATGAAGCTTTCTTT,CASSEQGNEAFF
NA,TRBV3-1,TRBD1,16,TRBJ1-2,TGTGCCAGCAGCCATCACCGACAGGGCGGGAACTATGGCTACACCTTC,CASSHHRQGGNYGYTF
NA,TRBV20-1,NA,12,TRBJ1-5,TGCAGTGCTAGAGGGACTTTTCAGCCCCAGCATTTT,CSARGTFQPQHF
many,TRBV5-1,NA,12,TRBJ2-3,TGCGCCAGCAGCTTTCTAGCAGATACGCAGTATTTT,CASSFLADTQYF
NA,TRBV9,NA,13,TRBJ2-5,TGTGCCAGCAGCGTAGGCAGGGACAAGACCCAGTACTTC,CASSVGRDKTQYF
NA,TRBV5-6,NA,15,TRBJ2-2,TGTGCCAGCAGCTCGGACCCCCGGGGCACCGGGGAGCTGTTTTTT,CASSSDPRGTGELFF
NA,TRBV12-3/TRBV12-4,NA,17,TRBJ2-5,TGTGCCAGCACCGCCCAGGGGGGACTCCCGCTGGGAGAGACCCAGTACTTC,CASTAQGGLPLGETQYF
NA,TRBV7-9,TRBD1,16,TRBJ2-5,TGTGCCAGCAGCCCCTCCCCGGGACAGGCCCAAGAGACCCAGTACTTC,CASSPSPGQAQETQYF
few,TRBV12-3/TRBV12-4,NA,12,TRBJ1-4,TGTGCCAGCAGCTGGACAGAAGAAAAACTGTTTTTT,CASSWTEEKLFF
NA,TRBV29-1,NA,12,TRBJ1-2,TGCAGCGTCGCTTCCCCTAACTATGGCTACACCTTC,CSVASPNYGYTF
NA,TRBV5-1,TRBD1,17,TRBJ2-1,TGCGCCAGCAGCTTAACTCAACAGGGGGCGTCGAGGAATGAGCAGTTCTTC,CASSLTQQGASRNEQFF
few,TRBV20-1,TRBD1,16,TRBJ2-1,TGCAGTGCTAGACCTACAGGGGGCCGAGCGTACAATGAGCAGTTCTTC,CSARPTGGRAYNEQFF
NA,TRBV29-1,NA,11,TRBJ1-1,TGCAGCCCGGAGGTATTTCCAGAAGCTTTCTTT,CSPEVFPEAFF
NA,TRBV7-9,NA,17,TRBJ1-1,TGTGCCAGCAGCCCAGACCGGCGAGTCCAAATGAACACTGAAGCTTTCTTT,CASSPDRRVQMNTEAFF
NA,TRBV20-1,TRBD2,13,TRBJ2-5,TGCAGTGCTATGGGGGGGGGCCAAGAGACCCAGTACTTC,CSAMGGGQETQYF
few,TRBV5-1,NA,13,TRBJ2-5,TGCGCCAGCAGAACGACAGTCCAAGAGACCCAGTACTTC,CASRTTVQETQYF
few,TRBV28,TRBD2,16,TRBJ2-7,TGTGCCAGCAGATATCGCGGGGGACCGTCACCCTACGAGCAGTACTTC,CASRYRGGPSPYEQYF
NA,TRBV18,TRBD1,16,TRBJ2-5,TGTGCCAGCTCACTCCAACCAGGGGGCGCAAGGGAGACCCAGTACTTC,CASSLQPGGARETQYF
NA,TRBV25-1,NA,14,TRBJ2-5,TGTGCCAGCAGTGAATGGGGGACACAAGAGACCCAGTACTTC,CASSEWGTQETQYF
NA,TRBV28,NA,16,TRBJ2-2,TGTGCCAGCAGCCCCCTCGGCGACGGGTGGGCCGGGGAGCTGTTTTTT,CASSPLGDGWAGELFF
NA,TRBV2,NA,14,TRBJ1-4,TGTGCCAGCAGTGAACGGACAGACGGCGGAAAACTGTTTTTT,CASSERTDGGKLFF
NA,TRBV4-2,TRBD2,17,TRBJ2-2,TGTGCCAGCAGCCACCCTGGGGGGGAGACGAACACCGGGGAGCTGTTTTTT,CASSHPGGETNTGELFF
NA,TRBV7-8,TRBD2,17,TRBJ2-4,TGTGCCAGCAGCTTAGGTCGGCTAAGCGGGGGATTAGACATTCAGTACTTC,CASSLGRLSGGLDIQYF
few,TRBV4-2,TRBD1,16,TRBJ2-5,TGTGCCAGCAGCCAAGATAGGGGGACAGATATAGAGACCCAGTACTTC,CASSQDRGTDIETQYF
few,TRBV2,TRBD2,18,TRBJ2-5,TGTGCCAGCAGTCGTTTGCTTCGCGGGGGGGAACAGGAAGAGACCCAGTACTTC,CASSRLLRGGEQEETQYF
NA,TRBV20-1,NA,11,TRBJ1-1,TGCAGCGGGAGGGCAGGGGCTGAAGCTTTCTTT,CSGRAGAEAFF
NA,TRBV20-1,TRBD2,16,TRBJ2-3,TGCAGTGCTTCCTACGCGGGACTAGCGGCTACAGATACGCAGTATTTT,CSASYAGLAATDTQYF
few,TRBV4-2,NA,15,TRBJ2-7,TGTGCCAGCAGCCAAGATCTGGGGGAATCCTACGAGCAGTACTTC,CASSQDLGESYEQYF
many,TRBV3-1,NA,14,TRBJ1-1,TGTGCCAGCAGCCAATTAGGCCCGAACACTGAAGCTTTCTTT,CASSQLGPNTEAFF
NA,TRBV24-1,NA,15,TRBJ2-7,TGTGCCACCAGTGACCTCCGGGACAAATACTACGAGCAGTACTTC,CATSDLRDKYYEQYF
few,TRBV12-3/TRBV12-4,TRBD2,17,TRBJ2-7,TGTGCCAGCAGTTTAGCGCAAACTAGCGGGGGGGCCAGCGAGCAGTACTTC,CASSLAQTSGGASEQYF
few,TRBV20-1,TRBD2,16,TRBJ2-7,TGCAGTGCTAGAGATCGGCTTAGCGGGTTCCCCTACGAGCAGTACTTC,CSARDRLSGFPYEQYF
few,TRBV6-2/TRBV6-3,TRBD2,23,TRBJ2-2,TGTGCCAGCAGTTCTCCCACAACGCCCCGTACTAGCGGGGGGATCATGAACACCGGGGAGCTGTTTTTT,CASSSPTTPRTSGGIMNTGELFF
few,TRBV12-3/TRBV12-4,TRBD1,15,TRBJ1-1,TGTGCCAGCAGCCGGACGACAGGGGTTGGCACTGAAGCTTTCTTT,CASSRTTGVGTEAFF
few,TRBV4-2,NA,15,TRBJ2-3,TGTGCCAGCAGCCGTCGGGACACTTTCACAGATACGCAGTATTTT,CASSRRDTFTDTQYF
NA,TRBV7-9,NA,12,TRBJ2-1,TGTGCCAGCAGCTTAGAAACAGGGTATCAGTTCTTC,CASSLETGYQFF
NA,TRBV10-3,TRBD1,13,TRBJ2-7,TGTGCCATCAGTCCGGGACAGACCTACGAGCAGTACTTC,CAISPGQTYEQYF
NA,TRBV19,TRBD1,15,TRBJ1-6,TGTGCCAGTAGTAGGATTGACAGGGGTGATTCACCCCTCCACTTT,CASSRIDRGDSPLHF
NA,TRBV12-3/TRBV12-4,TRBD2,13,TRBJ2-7,TGTGCCAGCAGTTCGAGGACTAGCGTCGAGCAGTACTTC,CASSSRTSVEQYF
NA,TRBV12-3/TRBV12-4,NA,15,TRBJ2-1,TGTGCCAGCGCCGAACATGGTAGCTCCTACAATGAGCAGTTCTTC,CASAEHGSSYNEQFF
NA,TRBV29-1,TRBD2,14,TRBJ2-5,TGCAGCGTTACGGGACTAGCGGATCAAGAGACCCAGTACTTC,CSVTGLADQETQYF
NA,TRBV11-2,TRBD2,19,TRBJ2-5,TGTGCCAGCAGCTTAAAACGTCGTGCGCGGGAGGGGAAGGAAGAGACCCAGTACTTC,CASSLKRRAREGKEETQYF
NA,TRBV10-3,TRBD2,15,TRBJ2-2,TGTGCCATCAAAGATTCTAGCGGGTACACCGGGGAGCTGTTTTTT,CAIKDSSGYTGELFF
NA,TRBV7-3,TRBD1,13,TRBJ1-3,TGTGCCAGCAGCCCCGGACAGGGGAGTACCATATATTTT,CASSPGQGSTIYF
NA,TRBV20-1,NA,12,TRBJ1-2,TGCAGTGCTCAAGGCTACAACTATGGCTACACCTTC,CSAQGYNYGYTF
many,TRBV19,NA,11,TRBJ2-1,TGTGCCAGTAGTAAGCGTAATGAGCAGTTCTTC,CASSKRNEQFF
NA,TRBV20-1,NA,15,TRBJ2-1,TGCAGTGCTATTGCCTCCGGGCCCTCCTACAATGAGCAGTTCTTC,CSAIASGPSYNEQFF